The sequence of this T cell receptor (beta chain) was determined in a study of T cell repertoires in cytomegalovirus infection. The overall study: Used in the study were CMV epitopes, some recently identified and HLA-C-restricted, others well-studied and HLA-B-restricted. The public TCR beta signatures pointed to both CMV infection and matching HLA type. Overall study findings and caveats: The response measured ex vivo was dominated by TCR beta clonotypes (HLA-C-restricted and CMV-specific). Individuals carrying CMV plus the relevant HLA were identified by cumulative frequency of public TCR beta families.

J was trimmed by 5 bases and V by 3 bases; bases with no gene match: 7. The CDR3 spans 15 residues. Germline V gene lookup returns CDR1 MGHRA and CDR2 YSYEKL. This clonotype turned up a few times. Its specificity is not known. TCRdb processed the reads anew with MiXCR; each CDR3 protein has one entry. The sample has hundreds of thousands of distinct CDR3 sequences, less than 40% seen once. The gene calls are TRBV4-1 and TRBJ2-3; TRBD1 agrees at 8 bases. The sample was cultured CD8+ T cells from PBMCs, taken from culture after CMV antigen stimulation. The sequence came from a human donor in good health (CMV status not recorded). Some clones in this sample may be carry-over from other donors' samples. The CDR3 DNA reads TGCGCCAGCAGCCAGAGAGACAGGGGAGGAGATACGCAGTATTTT. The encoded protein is CASSQRDRGGDTQYF.